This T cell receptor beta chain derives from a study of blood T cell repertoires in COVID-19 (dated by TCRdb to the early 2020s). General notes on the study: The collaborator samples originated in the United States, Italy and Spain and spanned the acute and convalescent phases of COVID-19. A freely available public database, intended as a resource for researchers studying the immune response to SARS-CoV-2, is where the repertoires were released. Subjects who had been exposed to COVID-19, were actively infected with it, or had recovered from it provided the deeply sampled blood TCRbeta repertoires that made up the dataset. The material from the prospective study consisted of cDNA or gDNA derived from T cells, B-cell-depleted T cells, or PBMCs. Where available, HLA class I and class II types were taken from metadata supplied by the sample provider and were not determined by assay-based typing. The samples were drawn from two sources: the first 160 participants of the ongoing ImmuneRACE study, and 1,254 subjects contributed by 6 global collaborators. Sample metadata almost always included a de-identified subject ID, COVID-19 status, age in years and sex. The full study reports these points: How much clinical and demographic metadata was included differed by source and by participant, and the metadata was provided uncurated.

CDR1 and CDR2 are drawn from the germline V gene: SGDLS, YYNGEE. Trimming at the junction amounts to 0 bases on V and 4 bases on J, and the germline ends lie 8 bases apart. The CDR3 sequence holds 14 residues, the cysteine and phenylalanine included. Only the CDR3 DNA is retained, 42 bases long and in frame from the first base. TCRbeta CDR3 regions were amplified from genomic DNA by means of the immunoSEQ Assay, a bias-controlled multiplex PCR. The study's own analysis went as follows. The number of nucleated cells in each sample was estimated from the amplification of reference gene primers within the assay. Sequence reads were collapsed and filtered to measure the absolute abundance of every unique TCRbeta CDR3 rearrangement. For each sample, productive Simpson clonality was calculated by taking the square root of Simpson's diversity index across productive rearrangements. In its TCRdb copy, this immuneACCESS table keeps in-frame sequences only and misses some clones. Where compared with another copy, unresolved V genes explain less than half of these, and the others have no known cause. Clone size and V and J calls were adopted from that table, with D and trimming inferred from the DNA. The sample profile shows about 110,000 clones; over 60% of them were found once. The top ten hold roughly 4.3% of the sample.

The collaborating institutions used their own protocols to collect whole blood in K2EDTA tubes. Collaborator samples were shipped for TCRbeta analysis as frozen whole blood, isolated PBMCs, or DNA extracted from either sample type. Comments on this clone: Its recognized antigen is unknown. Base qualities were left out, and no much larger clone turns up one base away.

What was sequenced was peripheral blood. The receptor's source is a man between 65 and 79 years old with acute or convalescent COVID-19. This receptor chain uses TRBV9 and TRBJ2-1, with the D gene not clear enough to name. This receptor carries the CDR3 CASSVATSYNEQFF. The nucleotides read TGTGCCAGCAGCGTAGCTACGTCGTACAATGAGCAGTTCTTC.